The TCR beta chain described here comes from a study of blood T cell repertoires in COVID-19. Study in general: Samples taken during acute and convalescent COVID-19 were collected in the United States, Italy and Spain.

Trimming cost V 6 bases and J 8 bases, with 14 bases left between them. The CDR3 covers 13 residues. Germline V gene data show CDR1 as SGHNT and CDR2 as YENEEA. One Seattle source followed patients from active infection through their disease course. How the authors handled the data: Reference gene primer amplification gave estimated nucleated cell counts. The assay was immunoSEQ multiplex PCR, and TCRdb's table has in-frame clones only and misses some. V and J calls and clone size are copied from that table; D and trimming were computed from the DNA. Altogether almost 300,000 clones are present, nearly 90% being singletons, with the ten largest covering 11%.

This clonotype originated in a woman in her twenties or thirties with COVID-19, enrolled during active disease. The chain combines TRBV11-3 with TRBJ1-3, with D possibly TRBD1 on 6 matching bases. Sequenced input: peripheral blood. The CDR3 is CASRTGSVYTIYF. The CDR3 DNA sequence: TGTGCCAGCAGAACAGGGTCTGTGTACACCATATATTTT. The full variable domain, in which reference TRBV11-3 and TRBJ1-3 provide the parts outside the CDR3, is EAGVVQSPRYKIIEKKQPVAFWCNPISGHNTLYWYLQNLGQGPELLIRYENEEAVDDSQLPKDRFSAERLKGVDSTLKIQPAELGDSAVYLCASRTGSVYTIYFGEGSWLTVV.